Included here is one T cell receptor beta chain sequence, with context. This specimen comes from a study of cytomegalovirus exposure and HLA in healthy donors. With 60 Vbeta and 13 Jbeta primers, the PCR was carried out. Some clones are missing from TCRdb's copy, which holds only in-frame ones; the method was immunoSEQ multiplex PCR. This table holds 110,000 to 150,000 clones, about 74% found once. The germline V and J ends were trimmed by 10 bases and 4 bases, with 14 bases remaining between them. The CDR3 length is 13 residues. Germline assignment: CDR1 MDHEN and CDR2 SYDVKM. The source material was PBMCs. The receptor's source is a man aged 18 to 29 in good health and CMV-seropositive. This chain connects TRBV28 to TRBJ1-5, with D possibly matching TRBD1 (6 bases). The CDR3: CATRGGTNQPQHF. CDR3 sequence (DNA): TGTGCCACTAGGGGGGGGACGAATCAGCCCCAGCATTTT.